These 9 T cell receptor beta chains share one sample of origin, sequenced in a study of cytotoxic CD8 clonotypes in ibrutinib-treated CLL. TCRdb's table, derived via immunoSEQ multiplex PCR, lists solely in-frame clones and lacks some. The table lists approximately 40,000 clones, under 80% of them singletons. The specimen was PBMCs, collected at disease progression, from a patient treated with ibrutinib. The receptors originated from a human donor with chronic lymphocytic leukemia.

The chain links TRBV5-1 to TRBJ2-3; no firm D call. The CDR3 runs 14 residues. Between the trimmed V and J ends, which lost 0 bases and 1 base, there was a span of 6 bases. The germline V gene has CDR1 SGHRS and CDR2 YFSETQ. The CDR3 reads CASSLEWGTDTQYF. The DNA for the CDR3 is TGCGCCAGCAGCTTGGAGTGGGGCACAGATACGCAGTATTTT.

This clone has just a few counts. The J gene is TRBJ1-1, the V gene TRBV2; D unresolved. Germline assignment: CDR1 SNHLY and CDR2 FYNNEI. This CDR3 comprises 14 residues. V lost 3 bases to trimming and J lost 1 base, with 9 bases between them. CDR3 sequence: CASSDGTANTEAFF. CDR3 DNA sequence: TGTGCCAGCAGTGACGGAACAGCGAACACTGAAGCTTTCTTT.

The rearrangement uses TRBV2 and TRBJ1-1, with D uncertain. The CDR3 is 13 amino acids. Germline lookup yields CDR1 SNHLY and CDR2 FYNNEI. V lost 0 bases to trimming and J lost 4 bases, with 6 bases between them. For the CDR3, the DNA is TGTGCCAGCAGTGAAGCGCTCATCACTGAAGCTTTCTTT. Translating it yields CASSEALITEAFF.

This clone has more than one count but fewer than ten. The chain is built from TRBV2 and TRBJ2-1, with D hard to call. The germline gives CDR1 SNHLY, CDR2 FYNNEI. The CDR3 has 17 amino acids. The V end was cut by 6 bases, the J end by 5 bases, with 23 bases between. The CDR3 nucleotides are TGTGCCAGCAGGATGGACGCGAACCCGACTTGGGACAATGAGCAGTTCTTC. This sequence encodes CASRMDANPTWDNEQFF.

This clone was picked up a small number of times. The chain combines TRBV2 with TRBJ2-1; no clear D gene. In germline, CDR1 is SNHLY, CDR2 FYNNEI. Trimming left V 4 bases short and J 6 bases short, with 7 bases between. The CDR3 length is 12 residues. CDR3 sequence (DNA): TGTGCCAGCAGTGCGGTTCTCAATGAGCAGTTCTTC. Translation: CASSAVLNEQFF.

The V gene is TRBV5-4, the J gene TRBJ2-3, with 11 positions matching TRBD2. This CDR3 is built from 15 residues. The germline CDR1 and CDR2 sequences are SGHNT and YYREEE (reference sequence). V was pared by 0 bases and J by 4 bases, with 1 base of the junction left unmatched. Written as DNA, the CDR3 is TGTGCCAGCAGCTTGGGACTAGCGGGGTCAGATACGCAGTATTTT. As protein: CASSLGLAGSDTQYF.

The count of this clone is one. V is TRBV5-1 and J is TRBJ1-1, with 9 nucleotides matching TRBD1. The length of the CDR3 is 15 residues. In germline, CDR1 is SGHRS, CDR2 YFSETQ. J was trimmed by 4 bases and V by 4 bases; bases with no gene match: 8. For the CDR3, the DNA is TGCGCCAGCAGCGCCCGGACAGGGGAGAGCACTGAAGCTTTCTTT. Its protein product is CASSARTGESTEAFF. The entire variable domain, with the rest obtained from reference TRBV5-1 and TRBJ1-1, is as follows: KAGVTQTPRYLIKTRGQQVTLSCSPISGHRSVSWYQQTPGQGLQFLFEYFSETQRNKGNFPGRFSGRQFSNSRSEMNVSTLELGDSALYLCASSARTGESTEAFFGQGTRLTVV.

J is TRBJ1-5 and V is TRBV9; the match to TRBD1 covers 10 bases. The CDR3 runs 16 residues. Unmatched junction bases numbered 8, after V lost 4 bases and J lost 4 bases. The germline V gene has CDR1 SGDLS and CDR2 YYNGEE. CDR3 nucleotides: TGTGCCAGCAGCCCTTCGACAGGGGGCATGAATCAGCCCCAGCATTTT. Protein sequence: CASSPSTGGMNQPQHF.

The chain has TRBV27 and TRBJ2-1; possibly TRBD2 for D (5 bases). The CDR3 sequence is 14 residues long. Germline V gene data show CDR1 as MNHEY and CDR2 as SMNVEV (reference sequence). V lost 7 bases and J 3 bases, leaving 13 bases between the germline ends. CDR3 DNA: TGTGCCAGCACCCCGGACTCCCTCTACAATGAGCAGTTCTTC. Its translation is CASTPDSLYNEQFF.